Shown below are 8 T cell receptor beta chains from a single sample sequenced in a study of persistence of HIV-infected CD4 T cells. Stimulation used 7.5 to 10 ug/mL lysate from CMV-infected fibroblasts. Sorting of responding CD4+ T cells relied on upregulated CD40 ligand together with CD69. These receptors' targets are unknown. The libraries were made with immunoSEQ version 4 in survey mode. Sequenced by immunoSEQ multiplex PCR; TCRdb stores in-frame clones only, minus some. This sample carries fewer than 20,000 clones, around 78% of them seen once, and the ten largest clones take about 7%. Here the sequenced sample was CD4+ T cells sorted from PBMCs after 18-hour stimulation, taken from a patient who received antiretroviral therapy. Source of these receptors: an adult man with HIV who was CMV-seropositive.

This clone was seen a handful of times. This chain links TRBV7-3 with TRBJ1-1; D remains unclear. Germline CDR1 reads SGHTA; CDR2 reads FQGTGA. V shed 5 bases and J shed 1 base, with 11 bases lying between them. CDR3 size: 14 residues. The DNA for the CDR3 is TGTGCCAGCAGCCCAATGCCCGCGAACACTGAAGCTTTCTTT. It is translated as CASSPMPANTEAFF.

This clone was observed a few times. V gene TRBV7-2 combines with J gene TRBJ1-2; D is possibly TRBD1 (6 bases). Trimming took 5 bases from V and 2 from J, leaving 12 bases between them. CDR3 length equals 14 residues. CDR1 is SGHTA and CDR2 is FQGNSA in the germline V gene. CDR3 bases: TGTGCCAGCAGCGAGGGGACAAGCAACTATGGCTACACCTTC. Translation gives CASSEGTSNYGYTF. Together with reference TRBV7-2 and TRBJ1-2, the CDR3 gives the full variable domain: GAGVSQSPSNKVTEKGKDVELRCDPISGHTALYWYRQSLGQGLEFLIYFQGNSAPDKSGLPSDRFSAERTGGSVSTLTIQRTQQEDSAVYLCASSEGTSNYGYTFGSGTRLTVV.

The chain is built from TRBV29-1 and TRBJ2-7, with a tentative D call TRBD1 (6 bases). The V end lost 5 bases, the J end lost 2 bases, and 13 bases lay between the germline ends. CDR3 size: 13 residues. CDR1 and CDR2 from the germline V gene are SQVTM and ANQGSEA. CDR3 nucleotide sequence: TGCAGCGTTACCAGGGGCCTGGCCTACGAGCAGTACTTC. Amino acid sequence: CSVTRGLAYEQYF.

The rearrangement joins TRBV28 to TRBJ1-5; D uncertain. With 7 bases removed from V and 2 bases from J, the gap between germline ends came to 12 bases. In germline, CDR1 is MDHEN, CDR2 SYDVKM. This CDR3 is 14 amino acids long. The CDR3 loop is CASNGVAGNQPQHF. CDR3 nucleotide sequence: TGTGCCAGCAACGGGGTGGCGGGCAATCAGCCCCAGCATTTT.

The chain uses TRBV28 and TRBJ1-5; D gene ambiguous. There are 11 residues in the CDR3. Trimming took off 6 bases at V and 4 bases at J, with 4 bases between the two ends. Germline V gene sequence: CDR1 MDHEN, CDR2 SYDVKM. In nucleotides, the CDR3 is TGTGCCAGCAGCACTAATCAGCCCCAGCATTTT. Amino acid sequence: CASSTNQPQHF.

The V call is TRBV27, the J call TRBJ2-2; D gene ambiguous. This CDR3 comprises 15 residues. From germline, CDR1 is MNHEY and CDR2 SMNVEV (reference sequence). Deletions cut 5 bases from V and 0 bases from J, with 10 bases between. CDR3 DNA: TGTGCCAGCAGTAAAAACCGGGCGAACACCGGGGAGCTGTTTTTT. As protein: CASSKNRANTGELFF.

This clone was picked up a small number of times. V usage is TRBV4-2 and J usage is TRBJ2-7; 9 nucleotides match TRBD2. This CDR3 region has 19 residues. Germline CDR1 is LGHNA and CDR2 is YNFKEQ. The V gene end was trimmed by 0 bases and the J gene end by 4 bases; junction bases not matched to a gene: 16. The CDR3 sequence is CASSQDSPVSSGGKYEQYF. The CDR3 region has the DNA TGTGCCAGCAGCCAAGATTCCCCAGTTTCAAGCGGGGGGAAATACGAGCAGTACTTC.

This clone was counted a few times. This rearrangement joins TRBV9 to TRBJ1-6, with no clear D. CDR1 is SGDLS, CDR2 YYNGEE, per germline. V dropped 0 bases and J dropped 10 bases, with 5 bases sitting between them. This CDR3 is 12 amino acids long. CDR3: CASSVEGSPLHF. The CDR3 DNA follows: TGTGCCAGCAGCGTAGAAGGCTCACCCCTCCACTTT.